These 25 T cell receptor beta chains were all obtained from the same sample, sequenced in a study of T-cell memory formation after mild COVID-19. Each CDR3 protein is one row after TCRdb ran MiXCR on the 5' RACE reads. The sample has about 57,000 distinct CDR3 sequences; over 9% are singletons. Sequenced sample: PBMCs or a T cell subset sorted from them (not recorded which). The receptors here all came from a man aged 18 to 29 who had mild COVID-19 (a few samples of this study predate the infection). Cell type and time point are not known.

This clonotype was seen only a few times. The chain is built from TRBV13 and TRBJ2-7, with TRBD2 as a possible D gene (6 bases). The germline CDR1 and CDR2 sequences are PRHDT and FYEKMQ (reference sequence). Trimming shortened V by 5 bases and J by 3 bases, and 20 bases separated the two germline ends. This CDR3 comprises 16 residues. This CDR3 is CASSPSTREEDYEQYV. The CDR3 DNA sequence: TGTGCCAGCAGCCCTTCAACCAGGGAGGAGGACTACGAGCAGTACGTC.

The sample holds many counts of this clonotype. V is TRBV27 and J is TRBJ2-2, with D possibly called TRBD1 or TRBD2 (6 bases each). V lost 2 bases and J lost 9, with 13 bases in between. The CDR3 extends over 14 amino acids. The V gene's germline CDR1 is MNHEY and CDR2 SMNVEV (reference sequence). The CDR3 spells CASSLQYGGRELFF. The CDR3 coding sequence is TGTGCCAGCAGTTTACAGTACGGGGGCAGGGAGCTGTTTTTT.

This clonotype has just a few counts. The chain uses TRBV18 and TRBJ1-1; D is ambiguous. Trimming left V 5 bases short and J 1 base short, with 8 bases between. The CDR3 sequence is 13 residues long. Germline values: CDR1 KGHSH, CDR2 LQKENI. This CDR3 reads CASSGDKNTEAFF. The DNA of the CDR3 is TGTGCCAGCTCAGGAGACAAGAACACTGAAGCTTTCTTT.

This clonotype has at least ten counts. CDR3 nucleotides: TGTGCCAGCAGTTATCTTACAGCCGGGGAGCTGTTTTTT. Amino acid sequence: CASSYLTAGELFF. This chain uses TRBV6-6 with TRBJ2-2; D unclear. With 3 bases removed from V and 6 bases from J, the gap between germline ends came to 8 bases. Germline CDR1 and CDR2: MNHNY and SVGAGI (reference sequence). CDR3 length: 13 residues.

Only a few counts were recorded for this clonotype. The rearrangement joins TRBV20-1 to TRBJ2-1, with 8 bases matching TRBD2. V lost 0 bases and J lost 8; bases outside the gene matches: 9. The length of the CDR3 is 15 residues. CDR1 is DFQATT and CDR2 is SNEGSKA in the germline V gene (reference sequence). The CDR3 spells CSARDTGGAVDEQFF. Written as DNA, the CDR3 is TGCAGTGCTAGAGATACCGGGGGGGCCGTCGATGAGCAGTTCTTC.

This clonotype showed up just a few times. V gene TRBV6-2 or TRBV6-3 combines with J gene TRBJ2-1; weak D call: TRBD2 (6 bases). CDR1 is MNHEY, CDR2 SVGEGT, per germline. There are 15 residues in the CDR3. V was shortened by 7 bases and J by 8 bases, with 21 bases between the two germline ends. CDR3 region: CASTHVRESNDEQFF. Here the CDR3 DNA reads TGTGCCAGCACCCACGTGCGGGAATCCAACGATGAGCAGTTCTTC.

This clonotype appeared a few times. The chain has TRBV20-1 and TRBJ2-3; TRBD2 matches at 10 bases. With V trimmed by 3 bases and J by 5 bases, 11 bases remained unmatched. Germline V lookup: CDR1 DFQATT, CDR2 SNEGSKA (reference sequence). The CDR3 has 16 residues. The CDR3 protein is CSASSPSASGGDTQYF. In DNA form, the CDR3 reads TGCAGTGCTAGCTCACCGTCGGCTAGCGGGGGAGATACGCAGTATTTT.

This clonotype was detected only a few times. The chain combines TRBV4-3 with TRBJ2-2; 7 bases map to TRBD1. The CDR3 covers 15 residues. After removal of 4 bases from V and 4 bases from J, the junction contained 6 bases not matched to a gene. Germline-derived CDR1 and CDR2 are LGHNA and YSLEER. CDR3 in DNA: TGCGCCAGCAGCCCAGCGACAGGGAGCACCGGGGAGCTGTTTTTT. Translating gives CASSPATGSTGELFF.

This clonotype occurred many times. This chain uses TRBV7-6 with TRBJ2-1, with no clear D. The CDR3 loop spans 12 amino acids. The germline V gene encodes CDR1 SGHVS and CDR2 FNYEAQ. The ends were cut back, 1 base at V and 9 bases at J, with 7 bases in the middle. The CDR3 is CASSLDWGEQFF. For the CDR3, the DNA is TGTGCCAGCAGCTTAGATTGGGGTGAGCAGTTCTTC.

This chain uses TRBV29-1 with TRBJ1-2; D is ambiguous. V shed 3 bases and J shed 0 bases, with 2 bases lying between them. The CDR3 runs to 11 residues. CDR1 SQVTM and CDR2 ANQGSEA come from the germline V gene. The CDR3, as DNA: TGCAGCGTTGATGCTAACTATGGCTACACCTTC. The encoded protein is CSVDANYGYTF.

The table lists this clonotype with a few counts. V is TRBV18 and J is TRBJ2-7, with D maybe TRBD1 (5 bases). CDR1 KGHSH and CDR2 LQKENI come from the germline V gene. V was trimmed by 2 bases and J by 0 bases, leaving 11 bases between them. The CDR3 has 15 residues. The CDR3 bases are TGTGCCAGCTCACCAAGAGGACAATCCTCCTACGAGCAGTACTTC. Translation gives CASSPRGQSSYEQYF.

This clonotype was recorded at least ten times. The DNA for the CDR3 is TGTGCCAGCAGAGTACTAGCGGGGTTAGGGGATGAGCAGTTCTTC. It translates to CASRVLAGLGDEQFF. The chain employs TRBV7-2 and TRBJ2-1; 10 positions agree with TRBD2. The CDR3 totals 15 residues. Germline V lookup: CDR1 SGHTA, CDR2 FQGNSA. The V segment lost 6 bases and the J segment 8 bases; nucleotides outside the gene matches: 10.

This clonotype was counted between two and nine times. The rearrangement joins TRBV7-2 to TRBJ2-2, with unresolved D. Germline lookup yields CDR1 SGHTA and CDR2 FQGNSA. The CDR3 is 13 amino acids. Trimming cost V 3 bases and J 6 bases, with 8 bases left between them. CDR3 region: CASSFSPSGELFF. The CDR3 DNA sequence: TGTGCCAGCAGCTTCTCGCCTTCCGGGGAGCTGTTTTTT.

V gene TRBV20-1 combines with J gene TRBJ2-5; 8 bases agree with TRBD2. Germline V gives CDR1 DFQATT, CDR2 SNEGSKA (reference sequence). J gave up 5 bases and V 0 bases, and 5 bases lay outside the gene matches. The CDR3 totals 14 residues. The CDR3 spells CSARDPAGVETQYF. The CDR3 DNA reads as TGCAGTGCTAGAGATCCAGCGGGGGTGGAGACCCAGTACTTC.

V and J are TRBV18 and TRBJ2-3; D is uncertain. The V end was cut by 0 bases, the J end by 1 base, with 14 bases between. The germline V gene encodes CDR1 KGHSH and CDR2 LQKENI. The CDR3 contains 17 residues. The CDR3 bases are TGTGCCAGCTCACCACCGGGTGCAGGATCGGGCACAGATACGCAGTATTTT. Translation gives CASSPPGAGSGTDTQYF.

The table lists this clonotype with many counts. The rearrangement uses TRBV24-1 and TRBJ2-2; D gene ambiguous. The CDR3 spans 17 residues. The germline CDR1 and CDR2 sequences are KGHDR and SFDVKD. Trimming cost V 0 bases and J 6 bases, with 16 bases left between them. The CDR3 region has the DNA TGTGCCACCAGTGATTTGCAAGGTCGGCCTGAAGCCGGGGAGCTGTTTTTT. Its translation: CATSDLQGRPEAGELFF.

This clonotype was recorded many times. The chain links TRBV5-1 to TRBJ2-7, with 8 bases identical to TRBD2. Germline values: CDR1 SGHRS, CDR2 YFSETQ. The CDR3 sequence is 14 residues long. With 5 bases clipped from V and 2 bases from J, the junction kept 6 bases outside the gene matches. The CDR3 spells CASSRIAGTYEQYF. DNA for the CDR3: TGCGCCAGCAGTAGAATAGCGGGAACCTACGAGCAGTACTTC.

This clonotype was seen ten or more times. The chain employs TRBV20-1 and TRBJ2-3, with D perhaps matching TRBD1 (6 bases). The CDR3 is made up of 13 amino acids. Trimming removed 7 bases at V and 1 base at J, with 12 bases between. Germline loops: CDR1 DFQATT, CDR2 SNEGSKA (reference sequence). The CDR3 nucleotides read TGCAGTGTCCCGACAGGTGGCACAGATACGCAGTATTTT. Translating it yields CSVPTGGTDTQYF.

This clonotype was seen a few times. This rearrangement joins TRBV28 to TRBJ2-2; no clear D gene. CDR3 size: 13 residues. Germline V gene lookup returns CDR1 MDHEN and CDR2 SYDVKM. Trimming left V 5 bases short and J 3 bases short, with 7 bases between. CDR3 loop: CASSDHDTGELFF. Written as DNA, the CDR3 is TGTGCCAGCAGTGATCATGACACCGGGGAGCTGTTTTTT. The whole variable domain, filled in from reference TRBV28 and TRBJ2-2, reads DVKVTQSSRYLVKRTGEKVFLECVQDMDHENMFWYRQDPGLGLRLIYFSYDVKMKEKGDIPEGYSVSREKKERFSLILESASTNQTSMYLCASSDHDTGELFFGEGSRLTVL.

The chain employs TRBV6-6 and TRBJ1-1; D not certain. Germline loops: CDR1 MNHNY, CDR2 SVGAGI (reference sequence). Trimming removed 8 bases from V and 5 bases from J, with 15 bases in between. CDR3 length: 13 residues. The CDR3 region is CASQPPDLTEAFF. CDR3 bases: TGTGCCAGCCAGCCCCCGGATCTAACTGAAGCTTTCTTT.

This clonotype was counted only a few times. The chain carries TRBV12-3 or TRBV12-4 and TRBJ1-5; no clear D. CDR3 size: 14 residues. V lost 10 bases and J lost 0, with 13 bases in between. CDR3 amino acids: CATAMGYSNQPQHF. CDR3 DNA sequence: TGTGCCACAGCAATGGGTTATAGCAATCAGCCCCAGCATTTT.

This clonotype was recorded many times. The chain carries TRBV7-2 and TRBJ2-7; TRBD1 might be the D (6 bases). CDR1 is SGHTA, CDR2 FQGNSA, per germline. The CDR3 runs 16 residues. The CDR3 DNA reads TGTGCCAGCAGAACTACGGGGCAGGGGCGCTCCCACGAGCAGTACGTC. Residues: CASRTTGQGRSHEQYV.

This clonotype was observed a handful of times. Written as DNA, the CDR3 is TGTGCCAGCAGCGGGACTAGCGGGGGGGCAGAGACCCAGTACTTC. Residues: CASSGTSGGAETQYF. The chain recombines TRBV9 with TRBJ2-5, with 15 bases aligning to TRBD2. This CDR3 has 15 amino acids. The germline V gene encodes CDR1 SGDLS and CDR2 YYNGEE. V was pared by 3 bases and J by 4 bases, with 1 base of the junction left unmatched.

A few counts support this clonotype. This chain joins TRBV7-2 and TRBJ1-2; D is ambiguous. V shed 5 bases and J shed 4 bases, with 8 bases lying between them. The CDR3 contains 12 residues. Per germline, CDR1 SGHTA and CDR2 FQGNSA. The CDR3 DNA sequence: TGTGCCAGCAGCACAGCCTCCTATGGCTACACCTTC. It specifies CASSTASYGYTF.

This clonotype was found many times. V gene TRBV27 combines with J gene TRBJ2-3; the match to TRBD2 covers 14 bases. The CDR3 is 13 amino acids. V was clipped by 6 bases and J by 13 bases; unmatched bases: 6. Germline-derived CDR1 and CDR2 are MNHEY and SMNVEV (reference sequence). As DNA, the CDR3 is TGTGCCAGCAGGCGACTAGCGGGGGGGTCGAAGTATTTT. It is translated as CASRRLAGGSKYF.